This TCR beta chain comes out of a study of CD8 T cells in Susac syndrome. The authors reverse transcribed roughly 0.5 to 1 ug RNA with random hexamers. The immunoSEQ assay covered 54 Vbeta and 13 Jbeta segments for CDR3. TCRdb re-called the immunoSEQ multiplex PCR reads through MiXCR, storing one row per CDR3 protein. The profile shows around 70,000 distinct CDR3 sequences, just under 95% of them singletons. The ends were cut back, 4 bases at V and 7 bases at J, with 8 bases in the middle. The CDR3 length is 12 residues. Germline CDR1 is LGHDT and CDR2 is YNNKEL (reference sequence). The clonotype was recovered from a human donor with multiple sclerosis. The V and J genes are TRBV3-1 and TRBJ2-1, with D tentatively TRBD2 (5 bases). The sequenced material came from CD8+ T cells from PBMCs. The CDR3, as DNA: TGTGCCAGCAGCCCCACTAGTAATGAGCAGTTCTTC. This encodes CASSPTSNEQFF.